The entry that follows covers one T cell receptor beta chain sequence. Its antigen is currently unknown. The data were taken from a study of identical twins. This CDR3 is 14 amino acids long. The germline V gene encodes CDR1 SGHTA and CDR2 FQGNSA. Trimming left V 2 bases short and J 0 bases short, with 7 bases between. TCRdb reprocessed the 5' RACE reads via MiXCR and lists one record per CDR3 protein. Among around 370,000 distinct CDR3 sequences listed, approximately 8.7% were seen once. Study-level findings and limits: Twin-shared out-of-frame alpha sequences showed excess low generation probability. There were fewer insertions in abundant cord blood beta clonotypes, but memory repertoires showed no such pattern.

Healthy Caucasians, and only they, were the donors. Sequenced sample: naive T cells sorted from blood. V gene TRBV7-2 combines with J gene TRBJ1-1; the D is unclear. This clonotype originated in a woman between 45 and 65 years old in good health. CDR3 coding DNA: TGTGCCAGCAGCTTAAGGGCCATGAACACTGAAGCTTTCTTT. Translation: CASSLRAMNTEAFF.